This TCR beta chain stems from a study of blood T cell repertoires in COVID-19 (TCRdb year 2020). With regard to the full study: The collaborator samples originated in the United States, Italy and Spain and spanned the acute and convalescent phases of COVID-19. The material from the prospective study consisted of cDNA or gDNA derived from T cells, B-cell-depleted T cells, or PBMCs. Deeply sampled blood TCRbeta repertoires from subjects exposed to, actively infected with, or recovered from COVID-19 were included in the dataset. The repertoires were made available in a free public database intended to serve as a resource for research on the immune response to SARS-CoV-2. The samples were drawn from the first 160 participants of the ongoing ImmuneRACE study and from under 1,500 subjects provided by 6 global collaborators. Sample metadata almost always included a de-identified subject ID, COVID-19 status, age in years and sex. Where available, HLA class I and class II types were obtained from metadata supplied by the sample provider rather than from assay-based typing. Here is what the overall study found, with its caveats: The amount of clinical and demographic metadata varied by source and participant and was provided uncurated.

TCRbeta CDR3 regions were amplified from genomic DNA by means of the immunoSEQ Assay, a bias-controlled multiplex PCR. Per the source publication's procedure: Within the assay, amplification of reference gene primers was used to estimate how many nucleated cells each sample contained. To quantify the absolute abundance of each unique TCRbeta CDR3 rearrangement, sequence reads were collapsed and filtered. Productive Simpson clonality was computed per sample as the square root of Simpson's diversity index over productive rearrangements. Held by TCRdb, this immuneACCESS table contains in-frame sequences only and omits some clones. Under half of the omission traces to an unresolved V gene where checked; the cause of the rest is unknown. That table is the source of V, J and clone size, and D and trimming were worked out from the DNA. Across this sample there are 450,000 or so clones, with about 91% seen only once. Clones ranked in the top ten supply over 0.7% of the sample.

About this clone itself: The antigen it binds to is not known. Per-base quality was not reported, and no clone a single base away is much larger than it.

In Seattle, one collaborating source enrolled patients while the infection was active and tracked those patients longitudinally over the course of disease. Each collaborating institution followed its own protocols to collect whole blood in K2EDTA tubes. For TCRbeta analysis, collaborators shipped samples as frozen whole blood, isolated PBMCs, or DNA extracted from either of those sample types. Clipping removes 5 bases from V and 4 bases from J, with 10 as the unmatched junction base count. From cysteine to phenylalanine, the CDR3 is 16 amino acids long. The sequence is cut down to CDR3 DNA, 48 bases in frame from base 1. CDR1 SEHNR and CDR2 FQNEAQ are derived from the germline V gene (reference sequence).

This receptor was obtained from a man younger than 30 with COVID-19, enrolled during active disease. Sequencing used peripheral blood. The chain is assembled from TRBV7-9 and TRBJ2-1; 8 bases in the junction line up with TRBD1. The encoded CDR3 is CASSLFQGAGYNEQFF. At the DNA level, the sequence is TGTGCCAGCAGCCTATTCCAGGGGGCGGGTTACAATGAGCAGTTCTTC.